The source of this T cell receptor (beta chain) is a study of shared clonotypes between healthy human individuals. About the research overall: Participating donors consisted of two women and a few men aged 18 to 49.

CDR1 MNHEY and CDR2 SVGAGI come from the germline V gene. V lost 5 bases to trimming and J lost 5 bases, with 3 bases between them. This CDR3 comprises 11 residues. Study observations and caveats: What naive subsets generally showed was a larger estimated richness than memory subsets showed.

For sorted subsets, about 190 ng DNA per replicate equaled 30,000 or so T cell genomes. Profiled with immunoSEQ multiplex PCR; TCRdb holds only in-frame clones, not every one. The sample has hundreds of thousands of clones, 80% to 90% seen once; the top ten hold roughly 17%. Of note for this clone: Its antigen is unknown. Different DNA sequences within this sample yield the same CDR3.

The CD8 memory sample joined CD45RO+ cells and CCR7-negative CD45RA+ cells. This chain links TRBV6-5 with TRBJ2-2, with D unresolved. The sample taken for sequencing was memory CD8+ T cells sorted from blood. Subset of the sample: CD45RO+ cells pooled with CCR7-negative TemRA cells. This clonotype was obtained from a man between 18 and 35 years old in good health. The CDR3 here is CASSETGELFF. The CDR3 coding sequence is TGTGCCAGCAGTGAAACCGGGGAGCTGTTTTTT.